The text below deals with one T cell receptor beta chain. Its antigen is still unknown. These data are taken from a study of cytomegalovirus exposure and HLA in healthy donors. Study-level findings and limits: Most TCR beta V segments were productive about 90% or about 30% of the time in an earlier analysis. Only CMV serostatus was available as immune exposure information.

This CDR3 spans 14 amino acids. CDR1 is MNHEY and CDR2 is SMNVEV in the germline V gene (reference sequence). V was clipped by 3 bases and J by 0 bases; unmatched bases: 1. PCR involved 60 Vbeta and 13 Jbeta primers. Libraries were prepared by immunoSEQ multiplex PCR; TCRdb keeps only in-frame clonotypes and omits some of them. The sample shows some 100,000 clones, around 80% of them seen only once. The sequencing input was PBMCs. This chain uses TRBV27 with TRBJ2-7, with 8 bases identical to TRBD1. The clonotype originates from a male donor in good health and CMV-seropositive. CDR3 region: CASSFDRGSYEQYF. The CDR3 region has the DNA TGTGCCAGCAGTTTTGACAGGGGCTCCTACGAGCAGTACTTC.